Below are 23 T cell receptor beta chains sequenced from a single sample in a study of CD4+ T cells in melanoma. Here immunoSEQ multiplex PCR was the method, and the copy in TCRdb shows in-frame clones only, minus some. Of more than 110,000 clones listed, about 90% are singletons. The source is a human donor with melanoma.

The chain employs TRBV7-9 and TRBJ2-5; D is uncertain. V lost 0 bases to trimming and J lost 0 bases, with 2 bases between them. CDR3 size: 13 residues. Germline V gene sequence: CDR1 SEHNR, CDR2 FQNEAQ (reference sequence). The CDR3 protein is CASSLAYQETQYF. The CDR3 DNA is TGTGCCAGCAGCTTAGCGTACCAAGAGACCCAGTACTTC.

This chain joins TRBV7-2 and TRBJ2-7; D is uncertain. V lost 1 base, J lost 2 bases, and 12 bases lay in between. This CDR3 is built from 15 residues. CDR1 is SGHTA and CDR2 is FQGNSA in the germline V gene. The chain's CDR3 is CASSLVAARTYEQYF. DNA for the CDR3: TGTGCCAGCAGCTTAGTGGCGGCGAGGACCTACGAGCAGTACTTC. Full variable domain (rest looked up from reference TRBV7-2 and TRBJ2-7): GAGVSQSPSNKVTEKGKDVELRCDPISGHTALYWYRQSLGQGLEFLIYFQGNSAPDKSGLPSDRFSAERTGGSVSTLTIQRTQQEDSAVYLCASSLVAARTYEQYFGPGTRLTVT.

This clone showed up just a few times. V usage is TRBV7-9 and J usage is TRBJ1-5; maybe TRBD1 (5 bases). The length of the CDR3 is 13 residues. Trimming took 5 bases from V and 5 from J, leaving 10 bases between them. The germline V gene has CDR1 SEHNR and CDR2 FQNEAQ (reference sequence). Here the CDR3 DNA reads TGTGCCAGCAGCGCCGGGGCAGATCAGCCCCAGCATTTT. Translating gives CASSAGADQPQHF.

The V and J genes are TRBV7-2 and TRBJ1-6; D is undetermined. Germline loops: CDR1 SGHTA, CDR2 FQGNSA. CDR3 size: 17 residues. Trimming stripped 5 bases from V and 7 bases from J, with 21 bases between. The CDR3 DNA sequence: TGTGCCAGCAGCCCCCGTCCAGGCCATGTGAACAATTCACCCCTCCACTTT. This codes for CASSPRPGHVNNSPLHF.

This clone was seen only once. The chain couples TRBV2 to TRBJ1-4; maybe TRBD1 (5 bases). This CDR3 comprises 15 residues. Germline V gives CDR1 SNHLY, CDR2 FYNNEI. Deletions cut 6 bases from V and 5 bases from J, with 16 bases between. The CDR3 DNA reads TGTGCCAGCAGGGGACTGGGGGTGAGCAATGAAAAACTGTTTTTT. Translated: CASRGLGVSNEKLFF.

Only one count was recorded for this clone. The chain combines TRBV19 with TRBJ1-4; tentative D call: TRBD1 (6 bases). V lost 1 base and J 7 bases, leaving 16 bases between the germline ends. This CDR3 spans 16 amino acids. The germline CDR1 and CDR2 sequences are LNHDA and SQIVND (reference sequence). The CDR3 DNA reads as TGTGCCAGTAGTATAGGATATGGGGGCTTGAGTGAAAAACTGTTTTTT. Its protein is CASSIGYGGLSEKLFF.

The CDR3 region is CASSLMLDRPPRVAQYF. The CDR3 DNA reads as TGTGCCAGCAGTTTAATGCTCGACAGGCCTCCTCGGGTGGCCCAGTACTTC. The V gene is TRBV28, the J gene TRBJ2-5; tentatively, D is TRBD1 (6 bases). V lost 2 bases, J lost 9 bases, and 25 bases lay in between. Germline-derived CDR1 and CDR2 are MDHEN and SYDVKM. The CDR3 totals 17 residues.

The CDR3 DNA follows: TGTGCCAGTAGTATAGAAGACAGGGGCTATGGCTACACCTTC. Translated: CASSIEDRGYGYTF. The gene calls are TRBV19 and TRBJ1-2; 8 bases match TRBD1. CDR3 size: 14 residues. V gave up 0 bases and J gave up 4 bases; unmatched junction bases: 1. CDR1 is LNHDA, CDR2 SQIVND, per germline (reference sequence).

CDR3 sequence reads: CASSLSTSYEQYF. The CDR3 nucleotides read TGTGCCAGCAGCTTAAGCACATCCTACGAGCAGTACTTC. The gene calls are TRBV7-8 and TRBJ2-7, with unresolved D. In germline, CDR1 is SGHVS, CDR2 FQNEAQ. The CDR3 runs to 13 residues. Trimming stripped 2 bases from V and 1 base from J, with 6 bases between. Supplemented by reference TRBV7-8 and TRBJ2-7, the full variable domain reads GAGVSQSPRYKVAKRGQDVALRCDPISGHVSLFWYQQALGQGPEFLTYFQNEAQLDKSGLPSDRFFAERPEGSVSTLKIQRTQQEDSAVYLCASSLSTSYEQYFGPGTRLTVT.

The rearrangement links TRBV29-1 to TRBJ1-1; TRBD1 is a possible D gene (6 bases). Germline V CDR1 and CDR2: SQVTM, ANQGSEA. There are 11 residues in the CDR3. The V gene lost 5 bases and the J gene lost 8 bases, with 12 bases spanning the gap. For the CDR3, the DNA is TGCAGCGTTATCGTAGGGACAGAAGCTTTCTTT. This translates into CSVIVGTEAFF.

The J gene is TRBJ2-2, the V gene TRBV5-1, with 7 bases lining up with TRBD1. The germline V gene encodes CDR1 SGHRS and CDR2 YFSETQ. The CDR3 covers 14 residues. Unmatched junction bases numbered 7, after V lost 4 bases and J lost 7 bases. CDR3 sequence: CASSEKGAVGELFF. DNA for the CDR3: TGCGCCAGCAGCGAAAAGGGGGCGGTCGGGGAGCTGTTTTTT. Combining the CDR3 with reference TRBV5-1 and TRBJ2-2 gives the whole variable domain KAGVTQTPRYLIKTRGQQVTLSCSPISGHRSVSWYQQTPGQGLQFLFEYFSETQRNKGNFPGRFSGRQFSNSRSEMNVSTLELGDSALYLCASSEKGAVGELFFGEGSRLTVL.

This clone was counted a few times. The chain recombines TRBV5-4 with TRBJ1-6; D unresolved. V lost 5 bases to trimming and J lost 10 bases, with 16 bases between them. CDR1 is SGHNT and CDR2 is YYREEE in the germline V gene (reference sequence). The CDR3 loop spans 14 amino acids. CDR3 DNA sequence: TGTGCCAGCAGTGGAGGGAGTCAAGGGTCACCCCTCCACTTT. It is translated as CASSGGSQGSPLHF. Full variable domain (outside the CDR3, taken from reference TRBV5-4 and TRBJ1-6): ETGVTQSPTHLIKTRGQQVTLRCSSQSGHNTVSWYQQALGQGPQFIFQYYREEENGRGNFPPRFSGLQFPNYSSELNVNALELDDSALYLCASSGGSQGSPLHFGNGTRLTVT.

V is TRBV5-8 and J is TRBJ1-6; TRBD1 aligns across 7 bases. Trimming removed 1 base from V and 7 bases from J; junction bases left unmatched: 5. This CDR3 is built from 15 residues. CDR1 SGHTS and CDR2 YDEGEE come from the germline V gene. CDR3 nucleotide sequence: TGTGCCAGCAGCTTGACAAGAGGGGGCAATTCACCCCTCCACTTT. Translating gives CASSLTRGGNSPLHF.

The chain carries TRBV7-6 and TRBJ2-5; possibly TRBD1 for D (6 bases). The CDR3 contains 14 residues. Trimming removed 1 base from V and 4 bases from J, with 10 bases in between. Germline V gives CDR1 SGHVS, CDR2 FNYEAQ. DNA of the CDR3: TGTGCCAGCAGCTTAGGGGGACACCTAGAGACCCAGTACTTC. Its translation is CASSLGGHLETQYF.

The V call is TRBV19, the J call TRBJ1-1, with D possibly TRBD1 on 5 matching bases. The CDR3 is 14 amino acids. The germline CDR1 and CDR2 sequences are LNHDA and SQIVND (reference sequence). The ends were cut back, 9 bases at V and 3 bases at J, with 17 bases in the middle. CDR3 sequence reads: CASRDFYQDTEAFF. The DNA of the CDR3 is TGTGCCAGCCGGGACTTCTACCAGGACACTGAAGCTTTCTTT.

This chain uses TRBV6-6 with TRBJ2-3; 7 bases are a match to TRBD1. Trimming at V came to 7 bases and at J to 0 bases, leaving 7 bases not matched to a gene. The germline V gene encodes CDR1 MNHNY and CDR2 SVGAGI (reference sequence). CDR3 length: 15 amino acids. This CDR3 is CASNDRAASTDTQYF. Written as DNA, the CDR3 is TGTGCCAGCAACGACAGGGCCGCTAGCACAGATACGCAGTATTTT.

The chain couples TRBV6-1 to TRBJ1-3; D is unclear. The ends were cut back, 4 bases at V and 4 bases at J, with 14 bases in the middle. The germline CDR1 and CDR2 sequences are MNHNS and SASEGT. This CDR3 is 15 amino acids long. CDR3 bases: TGTGCCAGCAGTGCAATAACCGCTGTGGGAAACACCATATATTTT. It is translated as CASSAITAVGNTIYF.

This chain joins TRBV5-1 and TRBJ2-7; the D gene is possibly TRBD2 (5 bases). The length of the CDR3 is 13 residues. Germline values: CDR1 SGHRS, CDR2 YFSETQ. V was shortened by 4 bases and J by 6 bases, with 14 bases between the two germline ends. In nucleotides, the CDR3 is TGCGCCAGCAGCACCCCATTAGCGTTCGAGCAGTACTTC. Its protein is CASSTPLAFEQYF.

This clone has only one observation. The rearrangement uses TRBV5-1 and TRBJ2-4; no reliable D call. The V end lost 0 bases, the J end lost 10 bases, and 14 bases lay between the germline ends. This CDR3 spans 14 amino acids. Germline V gene data show CDR1 as SGHRS and CDR2 as YFSETQ. CDR3 amino acids: CASSLEGVGNIQYF. DNA of the CDR3: TGCGCCAGCAGCTTGGAAGGCGTAGGTAATATTCAGTACTTC.

This clone was counted between two and nine times. This sequence joins TRBV16 and TRBJ1-5; D gene uncertain. The V end lost 2 bases, the J end lost 3 bases, and 8 bases lay between the germline ends. The germline V gene has CDR1 KGHSY and CDR2 FQNENV. The CDR3 loop spans 14 amino acids. CDR3 sequence reads: CASSQVGNNQPQHF. The DNA for the CDR3 is TGTGCCAGCAGCCAAGTGGGGAACAATCAGCCCCAGCATTTT.

The chain couples TRBV2 to TRBJ1-6; no reliable D call. V was clipped by 6 bases and J by 9 bases, with 15 bases between them. There are 14 residues in the CDR3. Germline CDR1 reads SNHLY; CDR2 reads FYNNEI. CDR3 coding DNA: TGTGCCAGCAGCCTTGGAGGTTTGCCTTCACCCCTCCACTTT. Encoded protein: CASSLGGLPSPLHF.

J is TRBJ1-1 and V is TRBV25-1; no firm D call. Trimming shortened V by 0 bases and J by 4 bases, and 9 bases separated the two germline ends. The V gene's germline CDR1 is MGHDK and CDR2 SYGVNS. CDR3 length equals 14 residues. CDR3: CASSEYEGFTEAFF. CDR3 in DNA: TGTGCCAGCAGTGAATATGAGGGTTTCACTGAAGCTTTCTTT.

The chain couples TRBV6-5 to TRBJ2-7, with a possible D match to TRBD1 (5 bases). This CDR3 has 13 amino acids. Germline V gene sequence: CDR1 MNHEY, CDR2 SVGAGI. V was pared by 3 bases and J by 6 bases, with 12 bases between. Here the CDR3 DNA reads TGTGCCAGCAGTTATTCAGGGTTCGGCGAGCAGTACTTC. This gives the protein CASSYSGFGEQYF.